This entry lists 6 T cell receptor beta chains sequenced from one sample in a study of blood T cells in healthy people across ages. It was with a sample-barcoded 5' primer and a J-beta primer mix that a second PCR of roughly 7 to 12 cycles was run. TCRdb itself ran the 5' RACE reads through MiXCR, one entry per CDR3 protein. This table holds 590,000 or so distinct CDR3 sequences, around 31% found once. Input material: blood. All receptors come from an elderly woman in good health.

This clonotype appeared many times. The chain employs TRBV20-1 and TRBJ2-3; TRBD2 aligns across 9 bases. This CDR3 spans 14 amino acids. CDR1 is DFQATT and CDR2 is SNEGSKA in the germline V gene (reference sequence). The CDR3, as DNA: TGCAGCAGGGGGTCTAGCGGGATCACAGATACGCAGTATTTT. It encodes CSRGSSGITDTQYF.

A few counts support this clonotype. The DNA of the CDR3 is TGTGCCAGCAGCCTTCCCGGGGGGGTGGGCTATGGCTACACCTTC. It yields the protein CASSLPGGVGYGYTF. The genes are TRBV12-3 or TRBV12-4 and TRBJ1-2; D may be TRBD1 (5 bases). The CDR3 spans 15 residues. The V and J ends lost 6 bases and 4 bases respectively, with 18 bases between them.

A remark on this clonotype: This may come from a read error, since a much larger clone is one base off. The V call is TRBV4-1, the J call TRBJ2-1, with D maybe TRBD2 (7 bases). Trimming cost V 4 bases and J 10 bases, with 17 bases left between them. The CDR3 consists of 14 residues. CDR1 is MGHRA and CDR2 is YSYEKL in the germline V gene. Here the CDR3 reads CASSLLGGAYEQFF. DNA for the CDR3: TGCGCCAGCAGCCTGTTAGGGGGGGCCTACGAGCAGTTCTTC.

This clonotype was picked up many times. The chain joins TRBV27 to TRBJ2-6; D uncertain. CDR1 MNHEY and CDR2 SMNVEV come from the germline V gene (reference sequence). Trimming cost V 1 base and J 0 bases, with 7 bases left between them. This CDR3 is built from 16 residues. In DNA, the CDR3 is TGTGCCAGCAGTTTATTGATGGCCTCTGGGGCCAACGTCCTGACTTTC. It yields the protein CASSLLMASGANVLTF.

This clonotype was recorded at least ten times. The rearrangement joins TRBV5-1 to TRBJ2-3, with 14 positions matching TRBD2. Looked up from germline, CDR1 is SGHRS and CDR2 is YFSETQ. The CDR3 runs 18 residues. V was pared by 2 bases and J by 0 bases, with 5 bases of the junction left unmatched. CDR3 sequence (DNA): TGCGCCAGCAGCTTAAGGACTAGCGGGGGGTTAAGCACAGATACGCAGTATTTT. Translation gives CASSLRTSGGLSTDTQYF.

This clonotype was counted a few times. The CDR3 nucleotides are TGTGCCAGCAGCCCACGTCCCGCCGGGGAGCTGTTTTTT. Amino acid sequence: CASSPRPAGELFF. This chain joins TRBV13 and TRBJ2-2; D is undetermined. Per germline, CDR1 PRHDT and CDR2 FYEKMQ (reference sequence). The ends were cut back, 5 bases at V and 6 bases at J, with 10 bases in the middle. CDR3 size: 13 residues.